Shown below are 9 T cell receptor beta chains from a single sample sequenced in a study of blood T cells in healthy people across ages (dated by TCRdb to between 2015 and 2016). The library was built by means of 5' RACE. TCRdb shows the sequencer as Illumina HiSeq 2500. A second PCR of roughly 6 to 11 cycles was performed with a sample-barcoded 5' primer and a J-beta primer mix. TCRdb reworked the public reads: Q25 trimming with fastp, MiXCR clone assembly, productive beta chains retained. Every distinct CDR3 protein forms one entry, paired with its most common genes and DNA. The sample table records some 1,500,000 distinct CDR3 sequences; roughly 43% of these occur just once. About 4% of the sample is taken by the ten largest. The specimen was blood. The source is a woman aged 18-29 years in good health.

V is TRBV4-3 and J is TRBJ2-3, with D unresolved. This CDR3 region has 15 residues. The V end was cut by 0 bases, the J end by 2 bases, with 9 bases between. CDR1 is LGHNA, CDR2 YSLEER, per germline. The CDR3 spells CASSQDRSNTDTQYF. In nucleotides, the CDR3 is TGCGCCAGCAGCCAAGATAGGTCTAACACAGATACGCAGTATTTT.

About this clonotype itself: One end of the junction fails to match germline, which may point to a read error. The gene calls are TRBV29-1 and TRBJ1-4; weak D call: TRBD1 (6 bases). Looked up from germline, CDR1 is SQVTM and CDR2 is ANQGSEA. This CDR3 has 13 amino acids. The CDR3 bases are TGCGGCGTCCCGGGACATTCTAATGAAAAACTGTTTTTT. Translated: CGVPGHSNEKLFF. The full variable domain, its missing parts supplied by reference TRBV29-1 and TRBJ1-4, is SAVISQKPSRDICQRGTSLTIQCQVDSQVTMMFWYRQQPGQSLTLIATANQGSEATYESGFVIDKFPISRPNLTFSTLTVSNMSPEDSSIYLCGVPGHSNEKLFFGSGTQLSVL.

CDR3 nucleotides: TGTGCCAGCAGCGCACTAACCGGGACAGAGTATGAGACCCAGTACTTC. This translates into CASSALTGTEYETQYF. The chain is built from TRBV7-9 and TRBJ2-5, with 7 bases fitting TRBD1. V shed 5 bases, J shed 5 bases, and the junction held 14 bases outside the gene matches. The CDR3 is 16 amino acids. From germline, CDR1 is SEHNR and CDR2 FQNEAQ (reference sequence).

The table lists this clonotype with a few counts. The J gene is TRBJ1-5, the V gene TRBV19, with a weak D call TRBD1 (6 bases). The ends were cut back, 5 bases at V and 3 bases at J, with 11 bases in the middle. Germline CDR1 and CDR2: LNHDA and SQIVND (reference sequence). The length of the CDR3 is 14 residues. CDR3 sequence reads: CASSWGHPNQPQHF. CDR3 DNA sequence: TGTGCCAGTAGTTGGGGGCACCCCAATCAGCCCCAGCATTTT.

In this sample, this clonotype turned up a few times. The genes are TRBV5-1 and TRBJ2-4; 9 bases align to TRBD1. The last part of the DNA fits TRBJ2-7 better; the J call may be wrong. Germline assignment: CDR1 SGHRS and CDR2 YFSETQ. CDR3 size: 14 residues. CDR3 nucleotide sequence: TGCGCCAGCAGCTTGGGACAGGGGGTCGACGAGCAGTACTTC. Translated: CASSLGQGVDEQYF.

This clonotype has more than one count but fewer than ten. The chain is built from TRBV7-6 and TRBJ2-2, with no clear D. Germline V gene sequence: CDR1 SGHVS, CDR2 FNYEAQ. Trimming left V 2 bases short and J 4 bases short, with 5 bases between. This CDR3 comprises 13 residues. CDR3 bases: TGTGCCAGCAGCTTACCTTTCACCGGGGAGCTGTTTTTT. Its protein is CASSLPFTGELFF.

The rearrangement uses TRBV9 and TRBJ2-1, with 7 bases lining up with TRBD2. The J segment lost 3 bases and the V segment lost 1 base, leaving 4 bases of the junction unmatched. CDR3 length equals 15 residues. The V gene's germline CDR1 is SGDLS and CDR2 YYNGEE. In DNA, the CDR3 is TGTGCCAGCAGCGTACTAGCGGAGATCTACAATGAGCAGTTCTTC. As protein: CASSVLAEIYNEQFF.

CDR3 in DNA: TGTGCCAGCAGCCCCACCCTTGGTCAGCCCCAGCATTTT. This sequence encodes CASSPTLGQPQHF. The chain couples TRBV3-1 to TRBJ1-5; D is uncertain. CDR1 is LGHDT and CDR2 is YNNKEL in the germline V gene (reference sequence). The V gene lost 4 bases and the J gene lost 6 bases, with 10 bases spanning the gap. The CDR3 contains 13 residues.

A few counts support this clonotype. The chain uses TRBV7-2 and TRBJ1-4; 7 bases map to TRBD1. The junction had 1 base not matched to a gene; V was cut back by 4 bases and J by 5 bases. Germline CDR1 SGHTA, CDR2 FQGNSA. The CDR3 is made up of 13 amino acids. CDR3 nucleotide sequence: TGTGCCAGCAGCTGGGACAGAAATGAAAAACTGTTTTTT. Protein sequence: CASSWDRNEKLFF.